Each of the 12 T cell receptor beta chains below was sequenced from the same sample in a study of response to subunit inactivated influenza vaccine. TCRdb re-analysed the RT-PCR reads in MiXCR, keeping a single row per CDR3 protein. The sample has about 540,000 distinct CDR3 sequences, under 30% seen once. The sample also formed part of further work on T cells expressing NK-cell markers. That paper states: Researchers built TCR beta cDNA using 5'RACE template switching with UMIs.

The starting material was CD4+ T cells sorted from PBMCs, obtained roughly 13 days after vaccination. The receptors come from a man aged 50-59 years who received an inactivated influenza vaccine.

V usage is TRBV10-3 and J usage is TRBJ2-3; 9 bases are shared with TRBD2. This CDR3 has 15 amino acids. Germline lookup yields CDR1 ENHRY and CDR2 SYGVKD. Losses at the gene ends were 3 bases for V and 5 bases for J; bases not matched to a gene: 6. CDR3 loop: CAISEGGGGGDTQYF. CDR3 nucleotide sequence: TGTGCCATCAGTGAAGGCGGGGGGGGTGGAGATACGCAGTATTTT.

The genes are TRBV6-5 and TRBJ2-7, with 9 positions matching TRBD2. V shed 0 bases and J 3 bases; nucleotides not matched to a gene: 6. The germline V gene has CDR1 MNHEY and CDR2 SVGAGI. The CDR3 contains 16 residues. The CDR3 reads CASSYSWTSAYYEQYF. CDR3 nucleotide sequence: TGTGCCAGCAGTTACTCGTGGACTAGCGCGTACTACGAGCAGTACTTC.

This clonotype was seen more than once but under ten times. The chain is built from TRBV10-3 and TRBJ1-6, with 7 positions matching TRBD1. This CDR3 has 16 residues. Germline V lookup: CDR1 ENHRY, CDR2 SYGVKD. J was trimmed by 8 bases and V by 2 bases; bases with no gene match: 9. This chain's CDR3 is CAISERGRGLHSPLHF. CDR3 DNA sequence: TGTGCCATCAGTGAGAGGGGGCGGGGGTTGCATTCACCCCTCCACTTT.

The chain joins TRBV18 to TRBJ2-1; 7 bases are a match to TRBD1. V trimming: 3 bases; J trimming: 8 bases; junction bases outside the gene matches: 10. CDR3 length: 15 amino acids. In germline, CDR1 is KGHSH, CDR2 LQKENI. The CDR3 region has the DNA TGTGCCAGCTCACCGAGCTGGACAGGAGGCGATGAGCAGTTCTTC. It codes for CASSPSWTGGDEQFF.

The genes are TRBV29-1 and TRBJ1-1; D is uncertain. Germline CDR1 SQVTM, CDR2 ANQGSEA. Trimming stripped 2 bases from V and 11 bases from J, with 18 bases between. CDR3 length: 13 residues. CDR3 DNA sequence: TGCAGCGTTGAACGACGCCAAATCTTAGGGGCTTTCTTT. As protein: CSVERRQILGAFF.

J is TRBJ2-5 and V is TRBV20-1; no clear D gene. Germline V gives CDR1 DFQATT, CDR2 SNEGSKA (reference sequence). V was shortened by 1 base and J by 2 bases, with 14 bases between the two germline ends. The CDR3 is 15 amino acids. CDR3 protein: CSARASLVGQETQYF. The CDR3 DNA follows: TGCAGTGCTAGAGCAAGTCTAGTAGGTCAAGAGACCCAGTACTTC.

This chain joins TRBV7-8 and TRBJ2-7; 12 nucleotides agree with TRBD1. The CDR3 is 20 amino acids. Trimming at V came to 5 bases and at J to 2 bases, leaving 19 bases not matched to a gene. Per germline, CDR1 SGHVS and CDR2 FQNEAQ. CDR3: CASSPSTGQGAFGATYEQYF. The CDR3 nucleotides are TGTGCCAGCAGCCCCAGTACGGGACAGGGGGCCTTCGGGGCAACCTACGAGCAGTACTTC. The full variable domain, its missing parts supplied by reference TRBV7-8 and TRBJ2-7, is GAGVSQSPRYKVAKRGQDVALRCDPISGHVSLFWYQQALGQGPEFLTYFQNEAQLDKSGLPSDRFFAERPEGSVSTLKIQRTQQEDSAVYLCASSPSTGQGAFGATYEQYFGPGTRLTVT.

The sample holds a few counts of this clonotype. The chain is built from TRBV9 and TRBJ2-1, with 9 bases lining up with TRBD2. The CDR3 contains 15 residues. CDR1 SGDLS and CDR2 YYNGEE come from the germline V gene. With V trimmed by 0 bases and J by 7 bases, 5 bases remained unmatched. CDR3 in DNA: TGTGCCAGCAGCGTAGGCCCTAGCGGGAAAAATGAGCAGTTCTTC. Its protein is CASSVGPSGKNEQFF.

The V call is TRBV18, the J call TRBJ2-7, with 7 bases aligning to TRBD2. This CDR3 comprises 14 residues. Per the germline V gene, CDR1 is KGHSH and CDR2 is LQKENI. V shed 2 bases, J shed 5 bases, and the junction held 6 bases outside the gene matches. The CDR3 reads CASSPAPGRDEQYF. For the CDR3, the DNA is TGTGCCAGCTCACCAGCCCCGGGGAGGGACGAGCAGTACTTC.

The CDR3 sequence is CASSSPLAGVVNEQFF. The CDR3 nucleotides are TGTGCCAGCAGTTCTCCTCTAGCGGGAGTAGTAAATGAGCAGTTCTTC. The genes are TRBV6-2 or TRBV6-3 and TRBJ2-1, with 10 bases that match TRBD2. J lost 7 bases, V lost 4 bases, and 10 bases had no gene match. The CDR3 consists of 16 residues. CDR1 is MNHEY and CDR2 is SVGEGT in the germline V gene.

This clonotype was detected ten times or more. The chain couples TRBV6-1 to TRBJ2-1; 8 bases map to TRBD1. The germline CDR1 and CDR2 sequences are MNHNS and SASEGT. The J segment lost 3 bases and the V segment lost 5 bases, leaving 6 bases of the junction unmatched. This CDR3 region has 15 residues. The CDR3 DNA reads TGTGCCAGCAGTAGGGGACAGGTAAACTACAATGAGCAGTTCTTC. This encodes CASSRGQVNYNEQFF.

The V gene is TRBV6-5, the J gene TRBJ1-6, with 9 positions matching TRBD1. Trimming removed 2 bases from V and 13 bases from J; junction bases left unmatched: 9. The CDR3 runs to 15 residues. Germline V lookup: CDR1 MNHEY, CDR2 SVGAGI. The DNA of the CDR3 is TGTGCCAGCAGTTACCGGGACAGGGTCCAGCACCCCCTCCACTTT. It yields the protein CASSYRDRVQHPLHF.